One sample yielded the 10 T cell receptor beta chains listed below, sequenced in a study of somatic mutations in cytotoxic T cells in rheumatoid arthritis (dated by TCRdb to about 2017). Libraries were prepared through the immunoSEQ multiplex PCR assay. TCRdb limited this immuneACCESS table to in-frame rearrangements with V and J called. A share of clones is missing; checked studies link under half to unresolved V genes, and the rest is unexplained. For this sample there are more than 4,500 clones; 65% to 85% appear just once. The ten most abundant clones make up roughly half of the sample. Source material: CD8+ T cells sorted from blood. Receptors were obtained from a woman aged 50 to 60 with rheumatoid arthritis.

V and J are TRBV9 and TRBJ2-5, with 7 bases aligning to TRBD1. CDR3 length: 15 residues. After removal of 3 bases from V and 5 bases from J, the junction contained 10 bases not matched to a gene. Germline V CDR1 and CDR2: SGDLS, YYNGEE. The CDR3 nucleotides are TGTGCCAGCAGCGCCTCACCGGACAGGTTCGAGACCCAGTACTTC. Its protein is CASSASPDRFETQYF.

The chain combines TRBV2 with TRBJ1-5; D gene unclear. V was pared by 5 bases and J by 3 bases, with 11 bases between. The CDR3 loop spans 14 amino acids. CDR1 is SNHLY, CDR2 FYNNEI, per germline. The CDR3: CASSPFIDNQPQHF. CDR3 sequence (DNA): TGTGCCAGCAGTCCCTTCATAGACAATCAGCCCCAGCATTTT.

CDR3 nucleotides: TGTGCCAGCAGTGGGGGACAGATTGATAACTATGGCTACACCTTC. This sequence encodes CASSGGQIDNYGYTF. The rearrangement uses TRBV6-1 and TRBJ1-2, with 7 nucleotides matching TRBD1. Trimming cost V 4 bases and J 1 base; bases outside gene matches: 6. This CDR3 spans 15 amino acids. Germline CDR1 reads MNHNS; CDR2 reads SASEGT.

V and J are TRBV6-5 and TRBJ1-3; TRBD1 matches at 7 bases. Germline CDR1 is MNHEY and CDR2 is SVGAGI. This CDR3 is 15 amino acids long. The ends lost 0 bases at V and 4 bases at J; junction bases unmatched: 3. CDR3 sequence (DNA): TGTGCCAGCAGTTACTCGACAGGGAGGGGAAACACCATATATTTT. Translating it yields CASSYSTGRGNTIYF.

The chain links TRBV29-1 to TRBJ2-7; the match to TRBD1 covers 7 bases. The CDR3 loop spans 13 amino acids. Germline lookup yields CDR1 SQVTM and CDR2 ANQGSEA. The V segment lost 3 bases and the J segment 3 bases; nucleotides outside the gene matches: 5. The CDR3 DNA reads as TGCAGCGTTGACTCGGGGACAGACTACGAGCAGTACTTC. Translation gives CSVDSGTDYEQYF.

This chain connects TRBV9 to TRBJ2-7, with TRBD2 identical over 7 bases. The CDR3 length is 15 residues. Per germline, CDR1 SGDLS and CDR2 YYNGEE. Trimming at V came to 5 bases and at J to 3 bases, leaving 11 bases not matched to a gene. The CDR3 region is CASSLAASENYEQYF. CDR3 sequence (DNA): TGTGCCAGCAGTCTAGCGGCTAGTGAGAACTACGAGCAGTACTTC.

The V call is TRBV5-8, the J call TRBJ1-6, with no clear D. The CDR3 runs 11 residues. From germline, CDR1 is SGHTS and CDR2 YDEGEE. The CDR3 is CAWAGGSPLHF. CDR3 in DNA: TGTGCGTGGGCAGGTGGTTCACCCCTCCACTTT.

This sequence joins TRBV7-8 and TRBJ1-3; no reliable D call. The V end was cut by 0 bases, the J end by 5 bases, with 17 bases between. The CDR3 length is 17 residues. Germline CDR1 and CDR2: SGHVS and FQNEAQ. The chain's CDR3 is CASSLARAASSRNTIYF. The CDR3 region has the DNA TGTGCCAGCAGCTTAGCGCGGGCAGCTTCCAGTCGAAACACCATATATTTT.

This clone is judged large. The J gene is TRBJ1-1, the V gene TRBV5-6; D remains unclear. The germline V gene has CDR1 SGHDT and CDR2 YYEEEE. V was pared by 4 bases and J by 2 bases, with 9 bases between. This CDR3 has 13 amino acids. CDR3 nucleotides: TGTGCCAGCAGCATCGGCGGAAACACTGAAGCTTTCTTT. Its protein is CASSIGGNTEAFF. The whole variable domain, filled in from reference TRBV5-6 and TRBJ1-1, reads DAGVTQSPTHLIKTRGQQVTLRCSPKSGHDTVSWYQQALGQGPQFIFQYYEEEERQRGNFPDRFSGHQFPNYSSELNVNALLLGDSALYLCASSIGGNTEAFFGQGTRLTVV.

The chain uses TRBV4-1 and TRBJ2-5; D is possibly TRBD1 (5 bases). Trimming stripped 1 base from V and 3 bases from J, with 15 bases between. This CDR3 has 16 amino acids. Germline V CDR1 and CDR2: MGHRA, YSYEKL. The CDR3 loop is CASSQGAGHPEETQYF. CDR3 nucleotides: TGCGCCAGCAGCCAAGGGGCCGGACATCCCGAAGAGACCCAGTACTTC.